Listed below are T cell receptor beta chains from one sample, sequenced in a study of blood T cell repertoires in COVID-19. Sequenced by immunoSEQ multiplex PCR; TCRdb stores in-frame clones only, minus some. The sample holds roughly 70,000 clones; 75% are singletons and the top ten take around 21%. Sample: peripheral blood. The origin of the receptors is a man in his 70s with acute or convalescent COVID-19. CDR3s include the opening cysteine and the closing phenylalanine or tryptophan. The D gene is left open where the match is weak. The size of a clone is reported for some rows only, either as once, few or many, or as a class for expanded clones.

size: .; V: TRBV2; D: .; J: TRBJ2-7; DNA: TGTGCCAGCAGTGCCAGTGTTCTCTACGAGCAGTACTTC; CDR3: CASSASVLYEQYF
size: .; V: TRBV24-1; D: .; J: TRBJ2-1; DNA: TGTGCCACCAGTGATTTGGCCAGCTACAATGAGCAGTTCTTC; CDR3: CATSDLASYNEQFF
size: .; V: TRBV7-2; D: TRBD2; J: TRBJ2-1; DNA: TGTGCCAGCAGCCCGGGGGGTTCCTACAATGAGCAGTTCTTC; CDR3: CASSPGGSYNEQFF
size: .; V: TRBV6-6; D: .; J: TRBJ2-5; DNA: TGTGCCAGCAGTCCCCCGGAGCGCAGGAGGGAGACCCAGTACTTC; CDR3: CASSPPERRRETQYF
size: .; V: TRBV28; D: TRBD2; J: TRBJ2-1; DNA: TGTGCCAGCAGGACTAGCGGGAGGGCCGACGCTGAGCAGTTCTTC; CDR3: CASRTSGRADAEQFF
size: .; V: TRBV18; D: TRBD1; J: TRBJ2-5; DNA: TGTGCCAGCTCACCAAGGGACAGCCGAGAGACCCAGTACTTC; CDR3: CASSPRDSRETQYF
size: few; V: TRBV27; D: TRBD1; J: TRBJ2-6; DNA: TGTGCCAGCAGTCGGGACAGCCGCTCTGGGGCCAACGTCCTGACTTTC; CDR3: CASSRDSRSGANVLTF
size: .; V: TRBV29-1; D: TRBD2; J: TRBJ2-7; DNA: TGCAGCGTTGAGGGACTAGCCTCCTACGAGCAGTACTTC; CDR3: CSVEGLASYEQYF
size: .; V: TRBV29-1; D: TRBD1; J: TRBJ2-1; DNA: TGCAGCGTTCCCAAGACAGGGGTTGACTACAATGAGCAGTTCTTC; CDR3: CSVPKTGVDYNEQFF
size: .; V: TRBV28; D: TRBD1; J: TRBJ1-5; DNA: TGTGCCAGCAGTTCGACAGGGCCCTTCGGGCCCCAGCATTTT; CDR3: CASSSTGPFGPQHF
size: .; V: TRBV29-1; D: .; J: TRBJ1-1; DNA: TGCAGCGTCAGCGCGGGACGGGACACTGAAGCTTTCTTT; CDR3: CSVSAGRDTEAFF
size: .; V: TRBV14; D: .; J: TRBJ2-7; DNA: TGTGCCAGCAGCCCCTCAGACTACGAGCAGTACTTC; CDR3: CASSPSDYEQYF
size: .; V: TRBV10-1; D: TRBD2; J: TRBJ2-3; DNA: TGCGCCAGCAGTACGGGACTAGCGGGAACAGATACGCAGTATTTT; CDR3: CASSTGLAGTDTQYF
size: .; V: TRBV19; D: .; J: TRBJ1-5; DNA: TGTGCCAGTAGTGCGGTGGAGGATCAGCCCCAGCATTTT; CDR3: CASSAVEDQPQHF
size: .; V: TRBV28; D: .; J: TRBJ1-2; DNA: TGTGCCAGCAGCCCTGAGGAGGGCAGGGGCTACACCTTC; CDR3: CASSPEEGRGYTF
size: .; V: TRBV28; D: TRBD1; J: TRBJ2-7; DNA: TGTGCCAGCAGTTTAGCCGGGACAGGGACCTACGAGCAGTACTTC; CDR3: CASSLAGTGTYEQYF
size: .; V: TRBV7-2; D: TRBD2; J: TRBJ2-7; DNA: TGTGCCAGCAGCTCCCGACTAGCGGGAGGGAGATACGAGCAGTACTTC; CDR3: CASSSRLAGGRYEQYF
size: .; V: TRBV4-2; D: TRBD1; J: TRBJ1-1; DNA: TGTGCCAGCAGCCCACGACAGGGGGCGTACACTGAAGCTTTCTTT; CDR3: CASSPRQGAYTEAFF
size: .; V: TRBV12-1; D: .; J: TRBJ2-1; DNA: TGTGCCAGCACTGTAGGGGCTAGCGGGAGGGCCGGTTCCTACAATGAGCAGTTCTTC; CDR3: CASTVGASGRAGSYNEQFF
size: .; V: TRBV6-2/TRBV6-3; D: .; J: TRBJ2-1; DNA: TGTGCCAGCACCCCCGTGGAGGGGAATGAGCAGTTCTTC; CDR3: CASTPVEGNEQFF
size: .; V: TRBV13; D: TRBD2; J: TRBJ2-7; DNA: TGTGCCAGCAGCCAGGGACTAGCGGCTATCTACGAGCAGTACTTC; CDR3: CASSQGLAAIYEQYF
size: .; V: TRBV19; D: .; J: TRBJ2-1; DNA: TGTGCCAGTAGTAGCCGCAGGGGGCAGTTCTTC; CDR3: CASSSRRGQFF
size: .; V: TRBV19; D: .; J: TRBJ1-4; DNA: TGTGCCAGTAGTAAGGGGGTCACGACTAATGAAAAACTGTTTTTT; CDR3: CASSKGVTTNEKLFF
size: .; V: TRBV19; D: TRBD1; J: TRBJ1-5; DNA: TGTGCCAGTAGTATCCGGACAGGGTCTGGCAATCAGCCCCAGCATTTT; CDR3: CASSIRTGSGNQPQHF
size: .; V: TRBV10-1; D: .; J: TRBJ1-1; DNA: TGCGCCAGCAGTGACCAGACAGGCTCGAACACTGAAGCTTTCTTT; CDR3: CASSDQTGSNTEAFF
size: .; V: TRBV19; D: .; J: TRBJ1-1; DNA: TGTGCCAGTAGTGGCGCCGGGACAGAAGCTTTCTTT; CDR3: CASSGAGTEAFF
size: .; V: TRBV7-3; D: .; J: TRBJ1-1; DNA: TGTGCCAGCAGCTTGACAAAAACTGAAGCTTTCTTT; CDR3: CASSLTKTEAFF
size: .; V: TRBV6-2/TRBV6-3; D: TRBD1; J: TRBJ2-1; DNA: TGTGCCAGCAGTATCGACAGGGTTTACAATGAGCAGTTCTTC; CDR3: CASSIDRVYNEQFF
size: .; V: TRBV5-1; D: TRBD1; J: TRBJ1-1; DNA: TGCGCCAGCAGCCACCTGACAGGGGGAGTCACTGAAGCTTTCTTT; CDR3: CASSHLTGGVTEAFF
size: .; V: TRBV6-2/TRBV6-3; D: TRBD1; J: TRBJ1-2; DNA: TGTGCCAGCAGCCGCGACAGGGCGGACTATGGCTACACCTTC; CDR3: CASSRDRADYGYTF
size: .; V: TRBV19; D: TRBD2; J: TRBJ2-1; DNA: TGTGCCAGTAGTATAGCCCATGGGACTAGCGGGAGGACCTCCTACAATGAGCAGTTCTTC; CDR3: CASSIAHGTSGRTSYNEQFF
size: .; V: TRBV18; D: .; J: TRBJ1-6; DNA: TGTGCCAGCTCAAAAGGGGGGGATTCACCCCTCCACTTT; CDR3: CASSKGGDSPLHF
size: .; V: TRBV19; D: TRBD1; J: TRBJ2-7; DNA: TGTGCCAGTAGTATACAGGGGGCCTACGAGCAGTACTTC; CDR3: CASSIQGAYEQYF
size: few; V: TRBV5-6; D: .; J: TRBJ2-4; DNA: TGTGCCAGCAGCTTTTTGACAGTTTGGGCCGCTCTAGCCAAAAACATTCAGTACTTC; CDR3: CASSFLTVWAALAKNIQYF
size: few; V: TRBV28; D: TRBD1; J: TRBJ2-7; DNA: TGTGCCAGCAGTTCATCCACTACTACCGGGACAGCACCCTACGAGCAGTACTTC; CDR3: CASSSSTTTGTAPYEQYF
size: .; V: TRBV28; D: TRBD1; J: TRBJ1-2; DNA: TGTGCCAGCAAAACAGGGGGTACCTATGGCTACACCTTC; CDR3: CASKTGGTYGYTF
size: .; V: TRBV14; D: .; J: TRBJ1-1; DNA: TGTGCCAGCAGCCAAACTTTGGGGTCGGGGGAAGCTTTCTTT; CDR3: CASSQTLGSGEAFF
size: .; V: TRBV20-1; D: TRBD1; J: TRBJ2-1; DNA: TGCAGTGCTAAGGGACAGTATGAGCAGTTCTTC; CDR3: CSAKGQYEQFF
size: .; V: TRBV24-1; D: TRBD2; J: TRBJ2-7; DNA: TGTGCCACCAGCGCAACTAGCGGGGGTCCCTACGAGCAGTACTTC; CDR3: CATSATSGGPYEQYF
size: once; V: TRBV9; D: TRBD1; J: TRBJ1-5; DNA: TGTGCCAGCAGCCCCAACCCCGGGACAGCGGGGGAACCCCAGCATTTT; CDR3: CASSPNPGTAGEPQHF
size: .; V: TRBV15; D: TRBD1; J: TRBJ2-5; DNA: TGTGCCACCAGCAGAGAGGACCTGACAGGGGAATGGCAAGAGACCCAGTACTTC; CDR3: CATSREDLTGEWQETQYF
size: .; V: TRBV15; D: TRBD2; J: TRBJ2-7; DNA: TGTGCCACCAGCAGAGATCCGATAGGACTAGCGGGAGATGAGCAGTACTTC; CDR3: CATSRDPIGLAGDEQYF
size: .; V: TRBV12-3/TRBV12-4; D: .; J: TRBJ1-1; DNA: TGTGCCAGCAGTTTAGCGCGGGGCACTGAAGCTTTCTTT; CDR3: CASSLARGTEAFF
size: .; V: TRBV7-9; D: .; J: TRBJ1-5; DNA: TGTGCCAGCAGCTTAGGGGGAGGGGGCAATCAGCCCCAGCATTTT; CDR3: CASSLGGGGNQPQHF
size: .; V: TRBV11-3; D: TRBD1; J: TRBJ1-6; DNA: TGTGCCACCCCCAGGGGGCGCTCCTCCTATAATTCACCCCTCCACTTT; CDR3: CATPRGRSSYNSPLHF
size: .; V: TRBV5-1; D: .; J: TRBJ2-7; DNA: TGCGCCAGCAGCTTGGCAGGGATCAGCTCCTACGAGCAGTACTTC; CDR3: CASSLAGISSYEQYF
size: .; V: TRBV5-6; D: .; J: TRBJ2-7; DNA: TGTGCCAGCAGCTCGGGACTTACCCCCTACGAGCAGTACTTC; CDR3: CASSSGLTPYEQYF
size: .; V: TRBV10-3; D: TRBD1; J: TRBJ1-2; DNA: TGTGCCATCATGGGACAGGGGAACTATGGCTACACCTTC; CDR3: CAIMGQGNYGYTF
size: .; V: TRBV5-8; D: TRBD1; J: TRBJ1-5; DNA: TGTGCCAGCAGCTCCGGGACAGGGTCGTTTGGGAGCAATCAGCCCCAGCATTTT; CDR3: CASSSGTGSFGSNQPQHF